This T cell receptor beta chain originates from a study of CD8+ T cells in alopecia areata. Looking at the study overall: Treatment comprised oral tofacitinib, 5 to 10 mg twice daily, in treated patients. The study gave tofacitinib for 6 to 18 months, then 6 months off drug.

On this clone itself: Antigen unknown.

After isolation, RNA underwent reverse transcription to generate cDNA as the sequencing template. Profiling relied on immunoSEQ multiplex PCR, and the TCRdb table lists in-frame clones only, not all of them. The repertoire consists of some 180,000 clones, with 53% occurring once and the leading ten covering approximately 11%. CDR1 and CDR2 (germline): LGHNA, YSLEER. The CDR3 sequence is 14 residues long. Trimming removed 0 bases at V and 2 bases at J, with 8 bases between. Treatment denoted: oral pan-JAK inhibitor, 5-10 mg twice daily. Findings and limits, study-wide: Clonality in lesional scalp, especially alopecia totalis/universalis, exceeded that of normal scalp. Among the 100 top clones, expanded CD8+ clones, like scalp clonality, were significantly decreased by tofacitinib.

The receptor's source is a human donor with alopecia areata. The material sequenced was CD8+ T cells sorted from blood, taken at week 24, from a patient treated with tofacitinib. The chain is built from TRBV4-3 and TRBJ2-7; D gene ambiguous. CDR3: CASSQDRSAYEQYF. CDR3 nucleotide sequence: TGCGCCAGCAGCCAAGATAGGAGCGCCTACGAGCAGTACTTC.